Given below is one TCR beta chain in context. Under the authors' procedure: Nucleated cell counts were estimated from reference gene primer amplification. Assay: immunoSEQ multiplex PCR; the TCRdb copy retains only in-frame clones and omits some. The V and J calls and clone size are taken from that table; D and trimming were inferred from the DNA. Found here are some 89,000 clones, around three quarters of them singletons; the top ten hold over 6%. The data originate from a study of blood T cell repertoires in COVID-19. Whole-study context: Samples taken during acute and convalescent COVID-19 were collected in the United States, Italy and Spain.

The CDR3 totals 15 residues. Germline CDR1 and CDR2: SGHRS and YFSETQ. V was trimmed by 4 bases and J by 7 bases, leaving 18 bases between them. What was sequenced was peripheral blood. This TCR came from a man between 65 and 85 years old with acute or convalescent COVID-19. V usage is TRBV5-1 and J usage is TRBJ2-1; possibly TRBD1 for D (5 bases). The CDR3 spells CASSMQGSELNEQFF. Here the CDR3 DNA reads TGCGCCAGCAGCATGCAGGGATCTGAACTTAATGAGCAGTTCTTC.